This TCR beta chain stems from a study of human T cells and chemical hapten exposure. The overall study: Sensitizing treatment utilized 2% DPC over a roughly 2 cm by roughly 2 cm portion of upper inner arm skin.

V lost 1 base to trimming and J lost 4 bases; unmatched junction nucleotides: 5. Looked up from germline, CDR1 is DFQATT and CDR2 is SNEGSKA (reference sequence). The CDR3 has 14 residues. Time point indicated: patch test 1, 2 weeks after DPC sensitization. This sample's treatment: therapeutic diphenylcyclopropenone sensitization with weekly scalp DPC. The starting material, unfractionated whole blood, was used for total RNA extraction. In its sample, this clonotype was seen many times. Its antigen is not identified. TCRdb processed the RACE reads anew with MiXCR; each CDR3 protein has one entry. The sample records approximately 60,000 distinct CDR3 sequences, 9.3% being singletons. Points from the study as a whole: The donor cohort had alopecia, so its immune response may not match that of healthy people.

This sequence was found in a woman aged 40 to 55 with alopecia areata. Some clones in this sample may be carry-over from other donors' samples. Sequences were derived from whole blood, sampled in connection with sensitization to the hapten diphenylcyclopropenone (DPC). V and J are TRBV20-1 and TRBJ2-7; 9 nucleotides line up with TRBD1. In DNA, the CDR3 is TGCAGTGCTAGAGCTCGGGACAGGGATTACGAGCAGTACTTC. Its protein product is CSARARDRDYEQYF.